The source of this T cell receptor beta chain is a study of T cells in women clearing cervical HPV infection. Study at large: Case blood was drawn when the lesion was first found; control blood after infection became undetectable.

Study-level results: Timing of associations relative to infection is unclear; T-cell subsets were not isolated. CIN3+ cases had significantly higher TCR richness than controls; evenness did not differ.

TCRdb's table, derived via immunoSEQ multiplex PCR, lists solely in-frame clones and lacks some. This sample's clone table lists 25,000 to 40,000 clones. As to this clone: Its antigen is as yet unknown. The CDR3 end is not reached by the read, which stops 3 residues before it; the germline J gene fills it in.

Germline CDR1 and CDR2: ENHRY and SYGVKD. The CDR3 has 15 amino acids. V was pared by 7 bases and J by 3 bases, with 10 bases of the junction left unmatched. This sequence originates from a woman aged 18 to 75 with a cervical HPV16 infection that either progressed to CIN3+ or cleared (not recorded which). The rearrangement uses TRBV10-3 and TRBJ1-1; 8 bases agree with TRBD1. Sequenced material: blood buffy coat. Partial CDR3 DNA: TGTGCCATCACCGCAGGGACAGGAAGGGACACTGAA. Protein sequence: CAITAGTGRDTE. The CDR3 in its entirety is CAITAGTGRDTEAFF.